Presented here are 14 T cell receptor beta chains from one specimen sequenced in a study of post-analysis software for immune sequencing data. cDNA libraries of TCR beta carried unique molecular identifiers. From the PCR reads, TCRdb called clonotypes with MiXCR, one entry per CDR3 protein. Here the sample spans approximately 260,000 distinct CDR3 sequences, 35% to 40% being singletons. General observations from the study: Patients carried 5 or 6 TRBV segments more frequently than controls did, and TRBV5-6, TRBV5-1 and TRBV20-1 were among them.

The antigens these receptors bind are not known. The sequenced material came from blood. These receptors originate from a girl between 5 and 17 years old with multiple sclerosis.

This clonotype was recorded at least ten times. The V call is TRBV25-1, the J call TRBJ2-1; D is possibly TRBD1 or TRBD2 (5 bases each). Germline loops: CDR1 MGHDK, CDR2 SYGVNS. Between the trimmed V and J ends, which lost 6 bases and 8 bases, there was a span of 11 bases. This CDR3 region has 12 residues. In DNA, the CDR3 is TGTGCCAGCAGCCCTCGGGGCGATGAGCAGTTCTTC. It is translated as CASSPRGDEQFF. Looking up the rest from reference TRBV25-1 and TRBJ2-1 gives the full variable domain: EADIYQTPRYLVIGTGKKITLECSQTMGHDKMYWYQQDPGMELHLIHYSYGVNSTEKGDLSSESTVSRIRTEHFPLTLESARPSHTSQYLCASSPRGDEQFFGPGTRLTVL.

With regard to this clonotype: This may be a read error, as it is one base from a much larger clone. V and J are TRBV29-1 and TRBJ1-4; no reliable D call. The CDR3 has 12 amino acids. In germline, CDR1 is SQVTM, CDR2 ANQGSEA. The CDR3 region is CSVGPGNEELFF. The CDR3 nucleotides read TGCAGCGTTGGGCCAGGAAATGAAGAACTGTTTTTT.

A few counts support this clonotype. The chain is built from TRBV19 and TRBJ1-1, with a tentative D call TRBD1 (5 bases). Germline CDR1 reads LNHDA; CDR2 reads SQIVND (reference sequence). CDR3 size: 15 residues. Between the trimmed V and J ends, which lost 7 bases and 1 base, there was a span of 16 bases. In DNA form, the CDR3 reads TGTGCCAGTATCCATCCCGGGGGTCCGAACACTGAAGCTTTCTTT. Its protein is CASIHPGGPNTEAFF.

The chain recombines TRBV20-1 with TRBJ1-6, with 10 bases fitting TRBD1. The junction had 1 base not matched to a gene; V was cut back by 7 bases and J by 7 bases. The CDR3 loop spans 12 amino acids. CDR1 is DFQATT and CDR2 is SNEGSKA in the germline V gene (reference sequence). DNA for the CDR3: TGCAGTGTGGGACAGGGGAATTCACCCCTCCACTTT. Translating gives CSVGQGNSPLHF.

This clonotype was recorded a few times. One base away lies a much larger clone, so this may be a sequencing read error. The chain couples TRBV5-1 to TRBJ2-1, with TRBD1 matching 8 bases. The J call may be mistaken, given a closer DNA end match to TRBJ2-7. Germline values: CDR1 SGHRS, CDR2 YFSETQ. The CDR3 is made up of 16 amino acids. The CDR3, as DNA: TGCGCCAGCAGCTTGTATGGACAGGGAATCTACAATGAGCAGTACTTC. Protein product: CASSLYGQGIYNEQYF.

This clonotype was detected only a few times. The chain carries TRBV7-6 and TRBJ2-3, with D possibly called TRBD1 or TRBD2 (5 bases each). The CDR3 runs 13 residues. V gave up 6 bases and J gave up 3 bases, with 10 bases separating them. The germline V gene encodes CDR1 SGHVS and CDR2 FNYEAQ. For the CDR3, the DNA is TGTGCCAGCAGTCGGGACCAGACAGATACGCAGTATTTT. Amino acid sequence: CASSRDQTDTQYF.

This clonotype was detected ten times or more. V gene TRBV7-9 combines with J gene TRBJ2-1, with 8 bases aligning to TRBD2. The junction had 10 bases not matched to a gene; V was cut back by 1 base and J by 5 bases. This CDR3 has 17 amino acids. From germline, CDR1 is SEHNR and CDR2 FQNEAQ (reference sequence). Written as DNA, the CDR3 is TGTGCCAGCAGCTTAGTCGCCCTACCGGGAGGGCACAATGAGCAGTTCTTC. Its protein is CASSLVALPGGHNEQFF. The full variable domain, with the rest looked up from reference TRBV7-9 and TRBJ2-1, is DTGVSQNPRHKITKRGQNVTFRCDPISEHNRLYWYRQTLGQGPEFLTYFQNEAQLEKSRLLSDRFSAERPKGSFSTLEIQRTEQGDSAMYLCASSLVALPGGHNEQFFGPGTRLTVL.

This clonotype was recorded many times. This chain joins TRBV4-1 and TRBJ2-3; TRBD2 agrees at 12 bases. CDR1 is MGHRA and CDR2 is YSYEKL in the germline V gene. V gave up 0 bases and J gave up 5 bases; unmatched junction bases: 6. The CDR3 runs to 17 residues. This chain's CDR3 is CASSQDRLAGELDTQYF. For the CDR3, the DNA is TGCGCCAGCAGCCAAGATCGACTAGCGGGAGAGTTAGATACGCAGTATTTT.

This clonotype occurred many times. V gene TRBV15 combines with J gene TRBJ2-5, with 10 bases lining up with TRBD2. The V segment lost 0 bases and the J segment 2 bases; nucleotides outside the gene matches: 12. The germline CDR1 and CDR2 sequences are LNHNV and YYDKDF (reference sequence). CDR3 size: 19 residues. CDR3 coding DNA: TGTGCCACCAGCAGAGATTCAGCCACTAGCGGGGCATATCAAGAGACCCAGTACTTC. Protein: CATSRDSATSGAYQETQYF.

This sequence joins TRBV20-1 and TRBJ1-1; D gene unclear. The CDR3 contains 15 residues. The germline V gene has CDR1 DFQATT and CDR2 SNEGSKA (reference sequence). V lost 5 bases, J lost 5 bases, and 21 bases lay in between. This chain's CDR3 is CSAGSVEGRRTEAFF. CDR3 DNA sequence: TGCAGTGCTGGCTCAGTTGAAGGCCGGAGAACTGAAGCTTTCTTT.

This clonotype occurred a few times. The chain is built from TRBV7-9 and TRBJ2-7; TRBD1 might be the D (7 bases). The V gene lost 1 base and the J gene lost 5 bases, with 15 bases spanning the gap. The CDR3 has 15 residues. Germline values: CDR1 SEHNR, CDR2 FQNEAQ (reference sequence). The CDR3 reads CASSLVGRGAHEQYF. CDR3 bases: TGTGCCAGCAGCTTAGTCGGCAGGGGGGCCCACGAGCAGTACTTC.

As concerns this clonotype: This could be a read error, since a much larger clone is one nucleotide away. The V call is TRBV6-1, the J call TRBJ1-5, with TRBD1 matching over 7 bases. The germline gives CDR1 MNHNS, CDR2 SASEGT. This CDR3 contains 15 residues. V lost 11 bases, J lost 3 bases, and 13 bases stayed unmatched. The CDR3 coding sequence is TGTGCCGGCATGATGGACAGGATTACCAATCAGCCCCAGCATTTT. Residues: CAGMMDRITNQPQHF.

The chain employs TRBV7-6 and TRBJ2-5; the D gene is possibly TRBD2 (5 bases). Germline CDR1 is SGHVS and CDR2 is FNYEAQ. The V end was cut by 4 bases, the J end by 3 bases, with 18 bases between. The CDR3 is 16 amino acids. CDR3: CASSSSPGVGKETQYF. CDR3 coding DNA: TGTGCCAGCAGCTCGTCCCCCGGGGTAGGGAAAGAGACCCAGTACTTC.

This clonotype was found a few times. J is TRBJ2-6 and V is TRBV9, with D perhaps given as TRBD1 or TRBD2 (6 bases each). V shed 4 bases and J shed 2 bases, with 28 bases lying between them. CDR3 length equals 21 residues. Germline CDR1 reads SGDLS; CDR2 reads YYNGEE. CDR3 residues: CASSRSLSFTGANAGANVLTF. CDR3 DNA sequence: TGTGCCAGCAGCCGGTCTCTCTCGTTTACGGGGGCTAATGCTGGGGCCAACGTCCTGACTTTC.